This TCR beta chain came from a study of metastatic and nonmetastatic thyroid tumors. Patients were all untreated before their thyroid surgery. There are 14 residues in the CDR3. The trim removed 5 bases at V and 4 bases at J, leaving 5 bases unmatched. Germline V CDR1 and CDR2: MNHNS, SASEGT. At least ten counts were recorded for this clone. Its antigen is still unknown. Per the original data handling: Using the CDR3 differences seen across clinicopathological groups, the authors built a distant-metastasis classifier for papillary thyroid cancer, which was meant to discriminate distant-metastatic patients. TCRdb used MiXCR to call clones anew from the PCR reads. Here the V and J calls rest on TCRdb's processing, not on the authors' analysis. Of about 62,000 clones listed, under 5% were seen once; the top ten hold more than 20%. Study outcomes and limitations: A significant increase in TCR beta diversity was reportedly seen in malignant thyroid tumors relative to benign nodules, in blood and tumor.

Specimen: blood. This sequence joins TRBV6-1 and TRBJ2-5, with 9 bases matching TRBD2. The receptor was derived from a female donor with papillary thyroid cancer or a benign thyroid nodule (not recorded which). Some clones in this sample may be carry-over from other donors' samples. The CDR3 reads CASSSTSGRETQYF. The DNA for the CDR3 is TGTGCCAGCAGTTCGACTAGCGGAAGAGAGACCCAGTACTTC.